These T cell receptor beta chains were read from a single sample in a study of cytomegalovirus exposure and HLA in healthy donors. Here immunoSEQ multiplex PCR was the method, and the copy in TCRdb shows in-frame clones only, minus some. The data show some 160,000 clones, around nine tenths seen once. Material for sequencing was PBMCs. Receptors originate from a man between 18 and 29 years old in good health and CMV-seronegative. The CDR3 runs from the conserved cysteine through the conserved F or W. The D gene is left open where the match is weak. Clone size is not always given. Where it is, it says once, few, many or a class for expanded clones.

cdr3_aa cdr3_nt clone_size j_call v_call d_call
CATWGVSNDTEAFF TGTGCCACCTGGGGGGTATCAAATGACACTGAAGCTTTCTTT once TRBJ1-1 TRBV10-3 -
CASSRGGAGADTQYF TGTGCCAGCAGTCGAGGGGGGGCCGGGGCAGATACGCAGTATTTT - TRBJ2-3 TRBV7-2 -
CASSQVYGTGTEAFF TGCGCCAGCAGCCAAGTTTACGGAACGGGCACTGAAGCTTTCTTT once TRBJ1-1 TRBV4-3 -
CASTRTGSYEQYF TGTGCCAGCACCCGGACAGGCTCCTACGAGCAGTACTTC once TRBJ2-7 TRBV6-6 TRBD1
CASSRVKYEQYF TGTGCCAGCTCTCGGGTGAAGTACGAGCAGTACTTC - TRBJ2-7 TRBV28 -
CSATGTGAGYTF TGCAGCGCAACCGGGACAGGGGCTGGCTACACCTTC - TRBJ1-2 TRBV29-1 TRBD1
CASSVQGTGSTDTQYF TGTGCCAGTAGTGTACAAGGAACAGGGTCCACAGATACGCAGTATTTT - TRBJ2-3 TRBV19 -
CASSLEVSWASYEQYF TGTGCCAGCAGCTTAGAGGTTTCGTGGGCTTCCTACGAGCAGTACTTC - TRBJ2-7 TRBV7-6 -
CASSFSPVERPYNEQFF TGTGCCAGCAGTTTTTCTCCCGTCGAGCGGCCCTACAATGAGCAGTTCTTC - TRBJ2-1 TRBV27 -
CASNRGDLSEGTGELFF TGTGCCAGCAATCGAGGGGACCTCTCGGAGGGCACCGGGGAGCTGTTTTTT - TRBJ2-2 TRBV2 -
CASSSGPLHF TGTGCCAGCAGCTCGGGGCCCCTCCACTTT - TRBJ1-6 TRBV28 -
CSVEDRSGYNYGYTF TGCAGCGTTGAGGACAGGTCCGGATATAACTATGGCTACACCTTC - TRBJ1-2 TRBV29-1 TRBD1
CASSDRAANEKLFF TGTGCCAGCAGTGACAGGGCCGCTAATGAAAAACTGTTTTTT - TRBJ1-4 TRBV6-5 TRBD1
CAISVAGLDYGYTF TGTGCCATCAGTGTGGCAGGGCTGGACTATGGCTACACCTTC - TRBJ1-2 TRBV10-3 -
CASSLGPGSDTQYF TGCGCCAGCAGCCTCGGTCCCGGGTCGGATACGCAGTATTTT - TRBJ2-3 TRBV4-1 -
CAISESAWSTDGYTF TGTGCCATCAGTGAGTCAGCTTGGTCGACAGATGGCTACACCTTC - TRBJ1-2 TRBV10-3 -
CASSQLMNTEAFF TGTGCCAGCAGCCAATTAATGAACACTGAAGCTTTCTTT - TRBJ1-1 TRBV14 -
CASSQEVATVKYEQYF TGTGCCAGCAGCCAAGAGGTAGCGACCGTTAAATACGAGCAGTACTTC - TRBJ2-7 TRBV4-2 -
CASSLEGEVLAGKLFF TGCGCCAGCAGCTTGGAAGGGGAGGTCCTAGCGGGAAAACTGTTTTTT - TRBJ1-4 TRBV5-1 -
CASSPGIRGGGKDTIYF TGTGCCAGCTCACCGGGGATCCGAGGGGGCGGAAAAGACACCATATATTTT - TRBJ1-3 TRBV18 TRBD1
CASSQDRVDGEAFF TGCGCCAGCAGCCAGGACAGGGTGGATGGTGAAGCTTTCTTT - TRBJ1-1 TRBV4-3 TRBD1
CASSSGQGHMNTEAFF TGTGCCAGCAGCTCGGGACAGGGCCACATGAACACTGAAGCTTTCTTT - TRBJ1-1 TRBV11-3 TRBD1
CASRSSGGAPDTQYF TGCGCCAGCAGATCGAGCGGGGGGGCACCAGATACGCAGTATTTT - TRBJ2-3 TRBV5-1 TRBD2
CASSPNKNIQYF TGTGCCAGCAGCCCAAACAAAAACATTCAGTACTTC - TRBJ2-4 TRBV6-5 -
CASRVGPRAEQYF TGTGCCAGCAGGGTGGGGCCCCGGGCGGAGCAGTACTTC - TRBJ2-7 TRBV28 -
CASSRRRDRTSYEQYF TGTGCCAGCAGTCGTCGCCGGGACAGGACATCCTACGAGCAGTACTTC - TRBJ2-7 TRBV11-3 TRBD1
CASGLVYEGRQGAGTEAFF TGTGCTAGTGGTTTGGTATATGAGGGGCGGCAGGGGGCAGGCACTGAAGCTTTCTTT - TRBJ1-1 TRBV12-5 TRBD1
CASSLGTSGVLDTQYF TGCGCCAGCAGCTTGGGGACTAGCGGGGTGTTAGATACGCAGTATTTT - TRBJ2-3 TRBV5-1 TRBD2
CASSPPLAASYNEQFF TGTGCCAGCAGCCCCCCTCTGGCGGCCTCCTACAATGAGCAGTTCTTC - TRBJ2-1 TRBV13 -
CASSFKILGTGGPRYEQYF TGTGCCAGCAGTTTCAAGATATTAGGGACAGGGGGGCCGCGTTACGAGCAGTACTTC - TRBJ2-7 TRBV27 TRBD1
CASSYSPYMGTDTQYF TGTGCCAGCAGTTACTCTCCGTACATGGGCACAGATACGCAGTATTTT - TRBJ2-3 TRBV6-5 -
CASSDPRGLIQYF TGCGCCAGCAGTGACCCCAGGGGGCTAATTCAGTACTTC - TRBJ2-4 TRBV10-1 TRBD1
CASSPATGRDTGELFF TGTGCCAGCAGTCCCGCGACAGGGAGAGACACCGGGGAGCTGTTTTTT - TRBJ2-2 TRBV28 TRBD1
CASSTRQGTNTGELFF TGTGCCAGCAGCACCCGACAGGGGACGAACACCGGGGAGCTGTTTTTT - TRBJ2-2 TRBV11-3 TRBD1
CASSLTSGGGLGDTQYF TGTGCCAGCAGCCTCACTAGCGGGGGTGGGTTGGGAGATACGCAGTATTTT - TRBJ2-3 TRBV28 TRBD2
CASSLEGAVGELFF TGCGCCAGCAGCTTGGAGGGGGCTGTCGGGGAGCTGTTTTTT - TRBJ2-2 TRBV5-1 TRBD1
CAIRETGGAGRAFF TGTGCCATCAGGGAAACAGGGGGCGCAGGTCGAGCTTTCTTT once TRBJ1-1 TRBV10-3 TRBD1